The clone carrying this T cell receptor beta chain was observed a few times. Its antigen is unknown. MiXCR was run by TCRdb on the 5' RACE reads, yielding one entry per CDR3 protein. The sample consists of roughly 1,500,000 distinct CDR3 sequences, about 32% of them appearing once. The data were obtained in a study of identical twins. Healthy Caucasians, and only they, were the donors. The germline CDR1 and CDR2 sequences are SNHLY and FYNNEI. V was cut by 7 bases and J by 4 bases, with 10 bases left in between. The CDR3 is 13 amino acids. Whole-study results and caveats: Insertions were reduced in abundant cord blood beta clonotypes but not in memory repertoires. Out-of-frame alpha sequences shared between twins exhibited an excess of low generation probability. Conclusions came from cross-sectional statistical analysis, not from following the same donors.

The material sequenced was cord blood. The TCR was taken from a newborn girl in good health. The V gene is TRBV2, the J gene TRBJ2-2; no firm D call. The CDR3 DNA follows: TGTGCCAGCACCATTTCTAGCACCGGGGAGCTGTTTTTT. Protein product: CASTISSTGELFF.